The following is a TCR beta chain sequence with its context. What it binds is unknown. Per germline, CDR1 MNHEY and CDR2 SVGAGI. The CDR3 is 15 residues long. The V and J ends lost 0 bases and 2 bases respectively, with 11 bases between them. The data stem from a study of shared clonotypes between healthy human individuals. Overall study context: The study used three CD4 naive, three CD4 memory, two CD8 naive and one CD8 memory plate per donor. Study observations and caveats: Larger estimated richness was generally recorded for naive subsets relative to memory subsets. A handful of donors held about 5% of naive CD4 clonotypes in common. Rarefaction showed sorted-subset sequencing was incomplete despite large depth.

TCRdb keeps only in-frame clones here, not all; method: immunoSEQ multiplex PCR. The repertoire holds more than 2,000,000 clones, with just over 90% as singletons. The sequence was collected from a man aged 18 to 30 in good health. The source material was naive CD4+ T cells sorted from blood. Subset denoted: CD45RA+ positively selected. The chain is built from TRBV6-5 and TRBJ2-7; D might be TRBD2 (5 bases). CDR3 sequence: CASSYSKRSAYEQYF. Written as DNA, the CDR3 is TGTGCCAGCAGTTACTCGAAGCGGAGCGCCTACGAGCAGTACTTC.